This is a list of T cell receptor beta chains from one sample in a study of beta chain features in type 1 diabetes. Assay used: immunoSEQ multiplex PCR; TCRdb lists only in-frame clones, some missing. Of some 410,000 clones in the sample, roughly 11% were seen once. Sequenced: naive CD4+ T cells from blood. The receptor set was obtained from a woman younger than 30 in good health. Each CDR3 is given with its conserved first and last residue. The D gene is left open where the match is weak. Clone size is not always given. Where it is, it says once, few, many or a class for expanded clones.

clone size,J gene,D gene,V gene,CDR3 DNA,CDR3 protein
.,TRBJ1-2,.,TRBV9,TGTGCCAGCAGCGTAAGTCGCAGGAACTATGGCTACACCTTC,CASSVSRRNYGYTF
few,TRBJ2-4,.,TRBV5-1,TGCGCCAGCAGCGTCGGCACAGGGCTATTAGCCAAAAACATTCAGTACTTC,CASSVGTGLLAKNIQYF
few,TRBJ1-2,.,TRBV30,TGTGCCTGGCAGGACAGAGTATGGTATGGCTACACCTTC,CAWQDRVWYGYTF
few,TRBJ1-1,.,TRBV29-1,TGCAGCGTTGTACGATCGGGGGGCGGCACTGAAGCTTTCTTT,CSVVRSGGGTEAFF
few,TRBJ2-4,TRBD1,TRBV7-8,TGTGCCAGCAGCTTAGCGAGACAGGGTGTCATGAACATTCAGTACTTC,CASSLARQGVMNIQYF
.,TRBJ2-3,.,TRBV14,TGTGCCAGCAGCCAAGATGGGTGGTTGACGGAGTCCACAGATACGCAGTATTTT,CASSQDGWLTESTDTQYF
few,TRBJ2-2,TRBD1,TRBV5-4,TGTGCCAGCAGCTCGCCGGGACAGCACGCCGCCGGGGAGCTGTTTTTT,CASSSPGQHAAGELFF
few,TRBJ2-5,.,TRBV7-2,TGTGCCAGCAGCTTCTCGAGTGCGTTTTACCAAGAGACCCAGTACTTC,CASSFSSAFYQETQYF
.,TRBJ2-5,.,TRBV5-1,TGCGCCAGCAGCTTGACGGGACAAAAGCCAGAGACCCAGTACTTC,CASSLTGQKPETQYF
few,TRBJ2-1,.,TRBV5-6,TGTGCCAGCAGCTTGGACAGGGACGTTGTTGGTGAGCAGTTCTTC,CASSLDRDVVGEQFF
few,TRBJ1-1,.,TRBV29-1,TGCAGCGTTGAAGGTTTGCTCTCCGGTGAAGCTTTCTTT,CSVEGLLSGEAFF
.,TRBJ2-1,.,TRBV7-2,TGTGCCAGCTGTGGGACTCGCTCCTACAATGAGCAGTTCTTC,CASCGTRSYNEQFF
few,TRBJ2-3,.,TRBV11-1,TGTGCCAGCAGCTTGCCGGTAGGGTTTCATACGCAGTATTTT,CASSLPVGFHTQYF
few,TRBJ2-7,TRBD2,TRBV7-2,TGTGCCAGCTCCGGACTAGCACTGGAGCGCGAGCAGTACTTC,CASSGLALEREQYF
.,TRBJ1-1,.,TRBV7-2,TGTGCCAGCAGCTTAGTCGGGGTGGGGCGAGACACTGAAGCTTTCTTT,CASSLVGVGRDTEAFF
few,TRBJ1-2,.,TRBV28,TGTGCCAGCAGTTTTCGGGGAGGCTACACCTTC,CASSFRGGYTF
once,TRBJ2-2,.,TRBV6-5,TGTGCCAGCAGCCAGGGGGGTTTTGGAACCGGGGAGCTGTTTTTT,CASSQGGFGTGELFF
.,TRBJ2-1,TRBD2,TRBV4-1,TGCGCCAGCAGCTTGGGGACTAGCGGGAACTACAATGAGCAGTTCTTC,CASSLGTSGNYNEQFF
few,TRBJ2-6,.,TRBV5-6,TGTGCCAGCAGCTTCACCGACTCTGGGGCCAACGTCCTGACTTTC,CASSFTDSGANVLTF
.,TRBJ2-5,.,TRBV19,TGTGCCAGTACCTCATCAAATCAAGAGACCCAGTACTTC,CASTSSNQETQYF
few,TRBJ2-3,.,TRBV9,TGTGCCAGCAGCGTAGATGGAGTGGCTACGCAGTATTTT,CASSVDGVATQYF